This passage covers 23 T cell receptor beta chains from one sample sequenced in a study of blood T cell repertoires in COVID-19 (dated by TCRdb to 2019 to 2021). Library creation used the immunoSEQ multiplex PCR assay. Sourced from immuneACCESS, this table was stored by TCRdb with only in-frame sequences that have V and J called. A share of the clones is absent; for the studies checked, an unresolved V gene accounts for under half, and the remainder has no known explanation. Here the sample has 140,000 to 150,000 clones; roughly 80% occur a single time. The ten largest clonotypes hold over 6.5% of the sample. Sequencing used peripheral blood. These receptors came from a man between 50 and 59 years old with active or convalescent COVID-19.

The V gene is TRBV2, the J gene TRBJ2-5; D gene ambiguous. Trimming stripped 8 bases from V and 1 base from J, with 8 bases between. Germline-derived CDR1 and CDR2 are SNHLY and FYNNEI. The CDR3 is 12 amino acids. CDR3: CASPGSQETQYF. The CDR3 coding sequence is TGTGCCAGCCCAGGATCCCAAGAGACCCAGTACTTC. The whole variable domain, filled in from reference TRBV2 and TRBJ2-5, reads EPEVTQTPSHQVTQMGQEVILRCVPISNHLYFYWYRQILGQKVEFLVSFYNNEISEKSEIFDDQFSVERPDGSNFTLKIRSTKLEDSAMYFCASPGSQETQYFGPGTRLLVL.

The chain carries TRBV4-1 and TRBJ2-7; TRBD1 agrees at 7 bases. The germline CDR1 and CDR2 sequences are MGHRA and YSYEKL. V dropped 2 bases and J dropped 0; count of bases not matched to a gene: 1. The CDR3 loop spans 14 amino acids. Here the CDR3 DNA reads TGCGCCAGCAGCCAACGGACAGGCTCCTACGAGCAGTACTTC. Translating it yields CASSQRTGSYEQYF.

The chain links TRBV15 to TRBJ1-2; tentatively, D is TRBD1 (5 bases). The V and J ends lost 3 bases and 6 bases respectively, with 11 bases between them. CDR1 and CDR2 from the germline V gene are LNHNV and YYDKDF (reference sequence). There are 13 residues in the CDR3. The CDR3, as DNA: TGTGCCACCAGCAGCCCGGGACTCCATGGCTACACCTTC. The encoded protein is CATSSPGLHGYTF.

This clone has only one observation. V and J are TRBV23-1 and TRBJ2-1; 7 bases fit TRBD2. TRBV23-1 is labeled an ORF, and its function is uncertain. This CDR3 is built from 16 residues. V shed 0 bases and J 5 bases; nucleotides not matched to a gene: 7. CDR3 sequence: CASSQSRTSVNNEQFF. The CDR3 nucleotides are TGCGCCAGCAGTCAATCGCGAACTAGCGTGAACAATGAGCAGTTCTTC.

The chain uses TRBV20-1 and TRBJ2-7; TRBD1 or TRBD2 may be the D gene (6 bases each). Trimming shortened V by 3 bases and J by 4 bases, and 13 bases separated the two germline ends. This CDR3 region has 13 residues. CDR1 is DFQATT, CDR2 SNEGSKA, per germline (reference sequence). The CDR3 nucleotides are TGCAGTGCTAGTGGGGGGCCGTTATACGAGCAGTACTTC. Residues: CSASGGPLYEQYF.

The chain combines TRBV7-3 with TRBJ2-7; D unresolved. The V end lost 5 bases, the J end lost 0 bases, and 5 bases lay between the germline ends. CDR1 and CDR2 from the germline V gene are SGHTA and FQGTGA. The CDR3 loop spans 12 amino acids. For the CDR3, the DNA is TGTGCCAGCAGCCTCAGCTCCTACGAGCAGTACTTC. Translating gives CASSLSSYEQYF.

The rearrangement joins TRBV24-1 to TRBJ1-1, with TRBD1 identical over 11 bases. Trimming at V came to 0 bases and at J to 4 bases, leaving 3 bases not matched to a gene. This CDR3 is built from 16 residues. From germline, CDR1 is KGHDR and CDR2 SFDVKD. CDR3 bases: TGTGCCACCAGTGATTTGATCGGGACAGGGGGCACTGAAGCTTTCTTT. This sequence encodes CATSDLIGTGGTEAFF.

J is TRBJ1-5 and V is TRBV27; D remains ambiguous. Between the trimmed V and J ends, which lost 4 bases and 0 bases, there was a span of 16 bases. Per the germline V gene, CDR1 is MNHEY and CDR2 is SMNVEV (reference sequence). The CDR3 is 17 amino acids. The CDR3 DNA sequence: TGTGCCAGCAGTTCCCTAAGGCAGGCCTCTAGCAATCAGCCCCAGCATTTT. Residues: CASSSLRQASSNQPQHF.

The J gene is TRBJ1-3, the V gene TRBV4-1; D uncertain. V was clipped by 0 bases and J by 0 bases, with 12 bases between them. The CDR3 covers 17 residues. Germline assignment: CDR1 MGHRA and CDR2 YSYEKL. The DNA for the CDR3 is TGCGCCAGCAGCCAAGAAGGCCAGGCCAACTCTGGAAACACCATATATTTT. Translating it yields CASSQEGQANSGNTIYF.

CDR3 nucleotides: TGCGCCAGCAGCTTGGGAGTAGAGACCCAGTACTTC. Translated, it gives CASSLGVETQYF. The rearrangement joins TRBV5-1 to TRBJ2-5; unclear D gene. The CDR3 extends over 12 amino acids. Trimming shortened V by 0 bases and J by 4 bases, and 4 bases separated the two germline ends. The germline V gene encodes CDR1 SGHRS and CDR2 YFSETQ.

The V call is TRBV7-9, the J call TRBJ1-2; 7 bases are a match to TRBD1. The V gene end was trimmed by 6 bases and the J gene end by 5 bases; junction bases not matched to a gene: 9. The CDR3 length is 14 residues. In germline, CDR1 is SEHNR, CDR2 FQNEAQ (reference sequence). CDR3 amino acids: CASRPWDSFYGYTF. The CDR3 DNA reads TGTGCCAGCAGACCCTGGGACAGCTTTTATGGCTACACCTTC.

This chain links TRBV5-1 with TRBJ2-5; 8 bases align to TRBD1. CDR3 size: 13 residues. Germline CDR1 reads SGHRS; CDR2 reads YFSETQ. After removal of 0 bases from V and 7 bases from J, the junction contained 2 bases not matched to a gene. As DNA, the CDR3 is TGCGCCAGCAGCTTGGAACAGGGGGGGACCCAGTACTTC. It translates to CASSLEQGGTQYF.

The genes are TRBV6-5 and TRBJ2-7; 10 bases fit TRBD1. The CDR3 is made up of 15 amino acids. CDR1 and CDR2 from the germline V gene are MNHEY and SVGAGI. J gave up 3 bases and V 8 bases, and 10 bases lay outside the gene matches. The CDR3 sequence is CASQSPGTGDYEQYF. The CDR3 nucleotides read TGTGCCAGCCAGTCTCCCGGGACAGGGGACTACGAGCAGTACTTC.

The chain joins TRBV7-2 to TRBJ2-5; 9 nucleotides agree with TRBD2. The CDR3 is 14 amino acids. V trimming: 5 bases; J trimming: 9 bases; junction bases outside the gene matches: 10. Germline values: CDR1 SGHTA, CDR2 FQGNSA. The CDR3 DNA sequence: TGTGCCAGCAGCGTGGGACTAGCCGTAGCGGCCCAGTACTTC. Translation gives CASSVGLAVAAQYF.

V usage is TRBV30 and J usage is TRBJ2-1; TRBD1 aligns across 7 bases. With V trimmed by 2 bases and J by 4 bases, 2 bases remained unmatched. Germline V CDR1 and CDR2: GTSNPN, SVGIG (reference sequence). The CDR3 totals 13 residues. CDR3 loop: CAWSLGQYNEQFF. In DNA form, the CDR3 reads TGTGCCTGGAGTTTGGGACAGTACAATGAGCAGTTCTTC. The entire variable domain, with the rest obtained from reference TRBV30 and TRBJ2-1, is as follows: SQTIHQWPATLVQPVGSPLSLECTVEGTSNPNLYWYRQAAGRGLQLLFYSVGIGQISSEVPQNLSASRPQDRQFILSSKKLLLSDSGFYLCAWSLGQYNEQFFGPGTRLTVL.

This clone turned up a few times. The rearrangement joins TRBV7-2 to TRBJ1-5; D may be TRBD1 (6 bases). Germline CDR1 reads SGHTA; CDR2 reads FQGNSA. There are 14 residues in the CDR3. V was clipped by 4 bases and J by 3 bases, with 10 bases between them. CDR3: CASSSQGDNQPQHF. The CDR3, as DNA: TGTGCCAGCAGCTCACAGGGAGACAATCAGCCCCAGCATTTT.

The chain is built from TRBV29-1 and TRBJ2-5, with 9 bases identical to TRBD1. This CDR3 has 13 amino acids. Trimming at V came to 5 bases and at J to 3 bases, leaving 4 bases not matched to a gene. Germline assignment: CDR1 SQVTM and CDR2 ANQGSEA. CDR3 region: CSVTGQGKETQYF. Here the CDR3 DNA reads TGCAGCGTTACGGGACAGGGTAAAGAGACCCAGTACTTC.

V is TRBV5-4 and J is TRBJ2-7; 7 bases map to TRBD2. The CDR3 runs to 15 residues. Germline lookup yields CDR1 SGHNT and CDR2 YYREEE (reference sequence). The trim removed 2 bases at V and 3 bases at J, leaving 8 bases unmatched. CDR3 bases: TGTGCCAGCAGCTTTCGGGCGGGAGCAGGCTACGAGCAGTACTTC. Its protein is CASSFRAGAGYEQYF.

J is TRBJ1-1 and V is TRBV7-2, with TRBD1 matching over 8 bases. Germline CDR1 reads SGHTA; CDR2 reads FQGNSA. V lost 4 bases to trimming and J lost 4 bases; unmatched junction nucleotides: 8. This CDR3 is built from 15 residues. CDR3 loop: CASSSRGRMGTEAFF. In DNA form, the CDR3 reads TGTGCCAGCAGCTCCAGGGGGCGCATGGGCACTGAAGCTTTCTTT.

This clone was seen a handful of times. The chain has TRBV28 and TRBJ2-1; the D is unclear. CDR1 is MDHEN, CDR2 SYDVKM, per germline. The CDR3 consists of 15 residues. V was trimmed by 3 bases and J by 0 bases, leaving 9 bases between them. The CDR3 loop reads CASSFLPSSYNEQFF. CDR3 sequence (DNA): TGTGCCAGCAGTTTCCTCCCGAGCTCCTACAATGAGCAGTTCTTC.

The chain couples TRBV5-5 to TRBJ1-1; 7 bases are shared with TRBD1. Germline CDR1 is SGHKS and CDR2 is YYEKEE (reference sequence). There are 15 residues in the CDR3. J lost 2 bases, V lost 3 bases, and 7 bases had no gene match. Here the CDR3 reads CASSSLRGYNTEAFF. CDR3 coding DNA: TGTGCCAGCAGCTCACTCAGGGGGTACAACACTGAAGCTTTCTTT.

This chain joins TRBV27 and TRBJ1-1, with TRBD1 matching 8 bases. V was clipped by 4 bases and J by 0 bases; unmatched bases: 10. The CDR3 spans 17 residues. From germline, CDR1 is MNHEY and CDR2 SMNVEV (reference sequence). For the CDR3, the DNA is TGTGCCAGCAGTTGGACAGGGCTATCTCTCATGAACACTGAAGCTTTCTTT. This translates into CASSWTGLSLMNTEAFF.

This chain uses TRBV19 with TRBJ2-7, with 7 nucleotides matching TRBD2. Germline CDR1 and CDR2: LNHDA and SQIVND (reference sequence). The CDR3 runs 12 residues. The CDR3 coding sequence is TGTGCTCGCGCGGGGGTAACTAACGAGCAGTACTTC. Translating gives CARAGVTNEQYF.